This section outlines one T cell receptor (delta chain) sequence together with its context. Antigen: not known. At one end, the junction sequence differs from germline, possibly due to a read error. This CDR3 is also generated by other DNA sequences in the sample. The sample belongs to a study of human gamma delta and Vdelta1 T cells. Points from the study as a whole: Acute myeloid leukemia was reportedly broadly targeted by polyclonal Delta One T cells.

CDR3 length: 18 amino acids. From germline, CDR1 is TSWWSYY and CDR2 QGS. TCRdb fed the PCR reads to CATT. This table has about 6,400 delta-chain clones, less than 45% appearing once. The source material was Vdelta1 gamma-delta T cells from blood grown in culture (DOT cells). This TCR came from a human donor in good health. The chain has TRDV1 and TRDJ1, with 7 bases aligning to TRDD3. The CDR3 nucleotides are TGTGCTCTTGGGGAACTCAGCCTCCGCACGTACTGGGGCGGTAAACTCATCTTC. This translates into CALGELSLRTYWGGKLIF.